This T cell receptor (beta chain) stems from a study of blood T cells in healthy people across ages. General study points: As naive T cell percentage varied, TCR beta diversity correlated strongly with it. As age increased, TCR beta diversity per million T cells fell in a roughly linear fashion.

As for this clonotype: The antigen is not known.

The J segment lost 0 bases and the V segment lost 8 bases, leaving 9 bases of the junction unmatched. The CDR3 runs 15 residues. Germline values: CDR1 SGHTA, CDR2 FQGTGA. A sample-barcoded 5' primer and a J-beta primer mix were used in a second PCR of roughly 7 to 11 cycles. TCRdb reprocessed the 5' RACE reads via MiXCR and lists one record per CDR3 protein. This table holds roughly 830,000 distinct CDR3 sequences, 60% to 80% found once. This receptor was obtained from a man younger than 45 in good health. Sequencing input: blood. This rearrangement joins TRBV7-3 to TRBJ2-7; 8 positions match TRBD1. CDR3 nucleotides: TGTGCCAGCTCCCTTCGGGGACAGGACTCCTACGAGCAGTACTTC. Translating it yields CASSLRGQDSYEQYF.